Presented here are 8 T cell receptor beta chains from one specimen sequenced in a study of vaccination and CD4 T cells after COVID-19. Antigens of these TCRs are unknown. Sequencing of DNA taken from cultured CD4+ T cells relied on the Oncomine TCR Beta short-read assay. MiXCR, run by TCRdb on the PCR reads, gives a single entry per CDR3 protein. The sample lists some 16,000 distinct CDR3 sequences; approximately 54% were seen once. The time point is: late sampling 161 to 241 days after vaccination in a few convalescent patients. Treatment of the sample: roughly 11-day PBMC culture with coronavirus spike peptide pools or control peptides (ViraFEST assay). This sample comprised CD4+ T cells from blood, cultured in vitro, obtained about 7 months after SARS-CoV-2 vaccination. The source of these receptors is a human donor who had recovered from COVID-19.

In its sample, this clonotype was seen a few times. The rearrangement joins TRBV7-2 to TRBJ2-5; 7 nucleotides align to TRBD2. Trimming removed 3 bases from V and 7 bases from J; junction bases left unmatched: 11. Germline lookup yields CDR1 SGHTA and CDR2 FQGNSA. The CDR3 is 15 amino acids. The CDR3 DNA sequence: TGTGCCAGCAGCTTTGGGGGAGGGCCTCGGGGGACCCAGTACTTC. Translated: CASSFGGGPRGTQYF. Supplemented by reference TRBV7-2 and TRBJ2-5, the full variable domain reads GAGVSQSPSNKVTEKGKDVELRCDPISGHTALYWYRQSLGQGLEFLIYFQGNSAPDKSGLPSDRFSAERTGGSVSTLTIQRTQQEDSAVYLCASSFGGGPRGTQYFGPGTRLLVL.

In nucleotides, the CDR3 is TGTGCCAGCAGCTACAGGGACACTGAAGCTTTCTTT. Encoded protein: CASSYRDTEAFF. J is TRBJ1-1 and V is TRBV7-9; D might be TRBD1 (6 bases). The CDR3 is 12 residues long. Germline assignment: CDR1 SEHNR and CDR2 FQNEAQ (reference sequence). Trimming removed 4 bases at V and 3 bases at J, with 6 bases between.

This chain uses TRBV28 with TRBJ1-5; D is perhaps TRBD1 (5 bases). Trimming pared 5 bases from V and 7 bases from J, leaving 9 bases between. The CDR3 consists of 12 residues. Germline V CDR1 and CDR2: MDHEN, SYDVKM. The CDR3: CASSPRGQPQHF. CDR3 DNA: TGTGCCAGCAGTCCGAGGGGCCAGCCCCAGCATTTT.

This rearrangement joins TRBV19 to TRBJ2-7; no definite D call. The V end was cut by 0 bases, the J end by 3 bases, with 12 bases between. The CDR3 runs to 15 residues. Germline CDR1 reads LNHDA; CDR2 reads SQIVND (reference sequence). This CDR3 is CASSIDLNPVYEQYF. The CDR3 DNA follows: TGTGCCAGTAGTATAGATCTGAACCCCGTCTACGAGCAGTACTTC. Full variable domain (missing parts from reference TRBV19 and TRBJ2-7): DGGITQSPKYLFRKEGQNVTLSCEQNLNHDAMYWYRQDPGQGLRLIYYSQIVNDFQKGDIAEGYSVSREKKESFPLTVTSAQKNPTAFYLCASSIDLNPVYEQYFGPGTRLTVT.

In nucleotides, the CDR3 is TGTGCCAGCAGACGAAACGGGAGGGATTACGAGCAGTACTTC. Its translation is CASRRNGRDYEQYF. The rearrangement links TRBV27 to TRBJ2-7, with 8 bases lining up with TRBD2. Germline V gene sequence: CDR1 MNHEY, CDR2 SMNVEV (reference sequence). The junction had 8 bases not matched to a gene; V was cut back by 6 bases and J by 4 bases. CDR3 length equals 14 residues.

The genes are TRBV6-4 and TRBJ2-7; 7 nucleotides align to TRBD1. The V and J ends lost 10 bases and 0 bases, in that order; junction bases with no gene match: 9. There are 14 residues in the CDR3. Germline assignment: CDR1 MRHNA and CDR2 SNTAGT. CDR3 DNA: TGTGCCACCTACAGGGGTGACCTCTCCTACGAGCAGTACTTC. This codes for CATYRGDLSYEQYF.

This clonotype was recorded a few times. The CDR3 bases are TGTGCCAGCAGCTTAACGGGACGGGGCGATACGCAGTATTTT. This gives the protein CASSLTGRGDTQYF. The V call is TRBV7-3, the J call TRBJ2-3; the D gene could be TRBD1 or TRBD2 (5 bases each). Germline CDR1 and CDR2: SGHTA and FQGTGA. This CDR3 comprises 14 residues. Trimming removed 0 bases from V and 6 bases from J, with 10 bases in between.

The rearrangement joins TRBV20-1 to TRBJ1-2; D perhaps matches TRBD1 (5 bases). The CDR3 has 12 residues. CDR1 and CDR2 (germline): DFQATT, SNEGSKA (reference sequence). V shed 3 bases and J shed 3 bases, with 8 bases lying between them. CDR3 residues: CSASDSDYGYTF. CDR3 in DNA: TGCAGTGCTAGCGACAGCGACTATGGCTACACCTTC.